Presented here are 15 T cell receptor beta chains from one specimen sequenced in a study of PD-1 blockade in classical Hodgkin lymphoma. Time point meaning: cycle 4 day 1 (C4D1), after less than 7 weeks of nivolumab. Each and every patient relapsed after autologous stem cell transplantation, and patients got differing brentuximab vedotin exposure. Sequencing used immunoSEQ multiplex PCR; TCRdb keeps in-frame clones, though not all of them. The sample shows some 21,000 clones, 75% to 90% of them seen only once. The sequenced sample was peripheral blood mononuclear cells (PBMCs), obtained before the fourth cycle of nivolumab. The receptors here all came from a human donor with classical Hodgkin lymphoma.

This clone was observed once. The V and J genes are TRBV6-1 and TRBJ1-2; tentative D call: TRBD1 (6 bases). V dropped 2 bases and J dropped 5 bases, with 12 bases sitting between them. The CDR3 is made up of 14 amino acids. Germline CDR1 is MNHNS and CDR2 is SASEGT. The CDR3 loop is CASSEQGQYYGYTF. The CDR3 DNA is TGTGCCAGCAGTGAACAAGGACAGTATTATGGCTACACCTTC.

The gene calls are TRBV29-1 and TRBJ2-7, with D possibly TRBD1 on 8 matching bases. The ends were cut back, 6 bases at V and 4 bases at J, with 16 bases in the middle. Germline CDR1 and CDR2: SQVTM and ANQGSEA. The CDR3 totals 13 residues. CDR3 sequence: CSVEDREGYEQYF. DNA for the CDR3: TGCAGCGTCGAGGACAGGGAGGGATACGAGCAGTACTTC.

V gene TRBV27 combines with J gene TRBJ2-1; unclear D gene. CDR1 and CDR2 (germline): MNHEY, SMNVEV (reference sequence). This CDR3 contains 15 residues. V lost 5 bases, J lost 0 bases, and 11 bases lay in between. The CDR3, as DNA: TGTGCCAGCAGTCTAGACTCAAGCTCCTACAATGAGCAGTTCTTC. Protein: CASSLDSSSYNEQFF.

The V gene is TRBV20-1, the J gene TRBJ2-1; no clear D. CDR3 length: 11 amino acids. With 5 bases removed from V and 9 bases from J, the gap between germline ends came to 11 bases. Germline CDR1 DFQATT, CDR2 SNEGSKA (reference sequence). As DNA, the CDR3 is TGCAGTGCTTCGGCCCAGGTTGAGCAGTTCTTC. Protein sequence: CSASAQVEQFF.

The chain links TRBV28 to TRBJ2-5; 9 nucleotides match TRBD2. V lost 3 bases, J lost 1 base, and 3 bases stayed unmatched. The length of the CDR3 is 15 residues. CDR1 MDHEN and CDR2 SYDVKM come from the germline V gene. The CDR3 is CASSFLRGGQETQYF. In DNA form, the CDR3 reads TGTGCCAGCAGTTTTCTGCGGGGGGGCCAAGAGACCCAGTACTTC.

The rearrangement uses TRBV6-6 and TRBJ1-6; tentative D call: TRBD1 (6 bases). The V end lost 0 bases, the J end lost 9 bases, and 12 bases lay between the germline ends. Germline V gene data show CDR1 as MNHNY and CDR2 as SVGAGI (reference sequence). The CDR3 extends over 15 amino acids. The CDR3 spells CASSYSVQGGSPLHF. CDR3 nucleotide sequence: TGTGCCAGCAGTTACTCGGTACAGGGCGGTTCACCCCTCCACTTT.

This rearrangement joins TRBV27 to TRBJ1-1; a weak D match, TRBD1 (5 bases). Germline V gene sequence: CDR1 MNHEY, CDR2 SMNVEV (reference sequence). Trimming left V 6 bases short and J 6 bases short, with 20 bases between. CDR3 length: 15 amino acids. CDR3 DNA sequence: TGTGCCAGCAGCCCTGGGGGTAAGGGGAGGGCTGAAGCTTTCTTT. Protein sequence: CASSPGGKGRAEAFF.

The CDR3 sequence: CASGLRDRVDEQYF. The CDR3 DNA follows: TGTGCCAGCGGGCTTCGGGACAGGGTCGACGAGCAGTACTTC. The chain employs TRBV7-9 and TRBJ2-7; 9 bases align to TRBD1. There are 14 residues in the CDR3. The ends lost 8 bases at V and 5 bases at J; junction bases unmatched: 10. Germline V lookup: CDR1 SEHNR, CDR2 FQNEAQ (reference sequence).

The chain links TRBV5-1 to TRBJ2-1; 7 nucleotides align to TRBD2. This CDR3 contains 14 residues. Germline loops: CDR1 SGHRS, CDR2 YFSETQ. V shed 3 bases, J shed 0 bases, and the junction held 0 bases outside the gene matches. This CDR3 reads CASSWTSSYNEQFF. The CDR3 DNA reads as TGCGCCAGCAGCTGGACTAGCTCCTACAATGAGCAGTTCTTC. Based on the CDR3 plus reference TRBV5-1 and TRBJ2-1, the full variable domain is KAGVTQTPRYLIKTRGQQVTLSCSPISGHRSVSWYQQTPGQGLQFLFEYFSETQRNKGNFPGRFSGRQFSNSRSEMNVSTLELGDSALYLCASSWTSSYNEQFFGPGTRLTVL.

This clone was detected a few times. The genes are TRBV6-6 and TRBJ1-5, with D possibly being TRBD1 (5 bases). This CDR3 region has 13 residues. The V and J ends lost 2 bases and 5 bases respectively, with 7 bases between them. Germline V gene data show CDR1 as MNHNY and CDR2 as SVGAGI (reference sequence). The CDR3 loop reads CASSYDSHQPQHF. The CDR3 DNA is TGTGCCAGCAGTTACGACAGCCATCAGCCCCAGCATTTT.

The chain couples TRBV5-1 to TRBJ2-1, with D possibly called TRBD1 or TRBD2 (6 bases each). The CDR3 length is 15 residues. CDR1 is SGHRS, CDR2 YFSETQ, per germline. V was clipped by 3 bases and J by 6 bases, with 16 bases between them. In DNA, the CDR3 is TGCGCCAGCAGCTCGCCCGAACAGGGACTCAATGAGCAGTTCTTC. This translates into CASSSPEQGLNEQFF. The complete variable domain, with remaining parts taken from reference TRBV5-1 and TRBJ2-1, reads KAGVTQTPRYLIKTRGQQVTLSCSPISGHRSVSWYQQTPGQGLQFLFEYFSETQRNKGNFPGRFSGRQFSNSRSEMNVSTLELGDSALYLCASSSPEQGLNEQFFGPGTRLTVL.

The chain uses TRBV19 and TRBJ2-7; D gene unclear. The germline gives CDR1 LNHDA, CDR2 SQIVND (reference sequence). Between the trimmed V and J ends, which lost 1 base and 3 bases, there was a span of 7 bases. The CDR3 extends over 13 amino acids. CDR3 bases: TGTGCCAGTAGTATAGGACCTTACTACGAGCAGTACTTC. Translating it yields CASSIGPYYEQYF.

The CDR3 nucleotides are TGTGCCAGCTCAGCAGACCCTTTGGGACTGTATGGCTACACCTTC. It translates to CASSADPLGLYGYTF. The J gene is TRBJ1-2, the V gene TRBV18; D may be TRBD1 (5 bases). Germline CDR1 KGHSH, CDR2 LQKENI. There are 15 residues in the CDR3. The ends were cut back, 5 bases at V and 5 bases at J, with 18 bases in the middle.

By sample fraction, this clone is medium-sized. The chain recombines TRBV5-1 with TRBJ1-4, with D perhaps TRBD1 (5 bases). This CDR3 spans 18 amino acids. Germline-derived CDR1 and CDR2 are SGHRS and YFSETQ. V was cut by 0 bases and J by 3 bases, with 18 bases left in between. The CDR3 nucleotides are TGCGCCAGCAGCTTGGGAGGTCAGGGTAGAGCGGCTAATGAAAAACTGTTTTTT. Amino acid sequence: CASSLGGQGRAANEKLFF.

The CDR3, as DNA: TGTGCCAGTAGTAGAACTAGGGGTAAAGGACAGCCCCAGCATTTT. Amino acids: CASSRTRGKGQPQHF. This sequence joins TRBV19 and TRBJ1-5; D is possibly TRBD1 (5 bases). Trimming took 4 bases from V and 7 from J, leaving 17 bases between them. Germline loops: CDR1 LNHDA, CDR2 SQIVND (reference sequence). The CDR3 has 15 amino acids.